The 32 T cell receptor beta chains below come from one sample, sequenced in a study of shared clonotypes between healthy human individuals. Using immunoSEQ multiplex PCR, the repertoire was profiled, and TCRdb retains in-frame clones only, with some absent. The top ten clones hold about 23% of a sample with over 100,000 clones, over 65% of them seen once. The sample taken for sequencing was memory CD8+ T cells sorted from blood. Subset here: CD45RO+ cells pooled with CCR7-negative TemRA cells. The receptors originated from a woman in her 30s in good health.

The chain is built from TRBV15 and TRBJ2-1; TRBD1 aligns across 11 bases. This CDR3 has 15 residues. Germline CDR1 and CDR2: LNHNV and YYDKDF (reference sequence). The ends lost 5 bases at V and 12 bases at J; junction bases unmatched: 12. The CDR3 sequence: CATSVGQGATIGQFF. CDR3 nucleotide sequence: TGTGCCACCAGCGTCGGACAGGGGGCGACAATTGGGCAGTTCTTC.

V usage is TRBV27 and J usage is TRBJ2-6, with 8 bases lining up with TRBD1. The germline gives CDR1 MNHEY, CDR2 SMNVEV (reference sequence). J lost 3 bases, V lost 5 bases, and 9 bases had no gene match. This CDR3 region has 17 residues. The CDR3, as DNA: TGTGCCAGCAGTAGCAGGGGGCCCTTAAGTGGGGCCAACGTCCTGACTTTC. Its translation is CASSSRGPLSGANVLTF.

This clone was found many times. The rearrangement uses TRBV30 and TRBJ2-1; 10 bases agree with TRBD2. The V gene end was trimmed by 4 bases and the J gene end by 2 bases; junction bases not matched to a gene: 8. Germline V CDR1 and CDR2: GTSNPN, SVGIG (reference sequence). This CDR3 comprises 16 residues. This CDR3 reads CAWIGLAGAAYNEQFF. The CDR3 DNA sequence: TGTGCCTGGATCGGTCTAGCGGGGGCAGCCTACAATGAGCAGTTCTTC.

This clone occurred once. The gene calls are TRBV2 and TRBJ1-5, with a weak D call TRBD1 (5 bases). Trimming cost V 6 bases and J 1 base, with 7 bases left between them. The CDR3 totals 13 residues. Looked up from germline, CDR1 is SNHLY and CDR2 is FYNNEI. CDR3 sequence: CASRRDSNQPQHF. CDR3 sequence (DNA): TGTGCCAGCAGACGGGACAGCAATCAGCCCCAGCATTTT.

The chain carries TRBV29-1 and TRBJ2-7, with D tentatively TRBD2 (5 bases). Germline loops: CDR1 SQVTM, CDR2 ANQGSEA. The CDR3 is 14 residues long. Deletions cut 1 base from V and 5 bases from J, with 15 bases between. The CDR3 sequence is CSVEATGTSDEQYF. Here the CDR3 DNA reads TGCAGCGTTGAAGCAACGGGAACGTCCGACGAGCAGTACTTC.

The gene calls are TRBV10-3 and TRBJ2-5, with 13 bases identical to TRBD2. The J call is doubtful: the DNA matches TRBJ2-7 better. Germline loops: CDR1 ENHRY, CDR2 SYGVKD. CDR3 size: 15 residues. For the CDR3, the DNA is TGTGCCAGCAGGCCGGGACTAGCGGGACGCTACGAGCAGTACTTC. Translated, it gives CASRPGLAGRYEQYF.

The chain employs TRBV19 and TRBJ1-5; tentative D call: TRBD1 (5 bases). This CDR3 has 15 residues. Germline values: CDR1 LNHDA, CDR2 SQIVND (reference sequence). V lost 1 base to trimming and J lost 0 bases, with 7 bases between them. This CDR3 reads CASSIVGHSNQPQHF. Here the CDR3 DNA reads TGTGCCAGTAGTATAGTAGGACATAGCAATCAGCCCCAGCATTTT.

CDR3 region: CASSQTRGVSYEQYF. The CDR3 DNA follows: TGTGCCAGCAGCCAAACCAGGGGGGTCTCCTACGAGCAGTACTTC. The chain has TRBV4-2 and TRBJ2-5; D might be TRBD1 (7 bases). The J call may be mistaken, given a closer DNA end match to TRBJ2-7. Per the germline V gene, CDR1 is LGHNA and CDR2 is YNFKEQ. The CDR3 consists of 15 residues.

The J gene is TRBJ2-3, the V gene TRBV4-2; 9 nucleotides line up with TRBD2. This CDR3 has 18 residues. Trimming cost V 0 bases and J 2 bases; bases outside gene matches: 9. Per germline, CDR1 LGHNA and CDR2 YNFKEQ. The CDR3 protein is CASSQDWGAGGPTDTQYF. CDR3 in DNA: TGTGCCAGCAGCCAAGATTGGGGAGCGGGAGGTCCCACAGATACGCAGTATTTT.

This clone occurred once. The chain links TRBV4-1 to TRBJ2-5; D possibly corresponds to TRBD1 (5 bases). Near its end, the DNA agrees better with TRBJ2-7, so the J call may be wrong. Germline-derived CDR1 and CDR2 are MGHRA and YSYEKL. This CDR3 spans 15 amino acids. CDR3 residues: CASSQGQGPSYEQYF. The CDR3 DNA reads TGCGCCAGCAGCCAAGGGCAGGGCCCTTCCTACGAGCAGTACTTC.

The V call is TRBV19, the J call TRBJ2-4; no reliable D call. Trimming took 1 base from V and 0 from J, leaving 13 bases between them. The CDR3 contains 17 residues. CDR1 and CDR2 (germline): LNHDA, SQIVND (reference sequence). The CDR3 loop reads CASSIAAANLAKNIQYF. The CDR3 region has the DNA TGTGCCAGTAGTATAGCCGCGGCAAACCTAGCCAAAAACATTCAGTACTTC.

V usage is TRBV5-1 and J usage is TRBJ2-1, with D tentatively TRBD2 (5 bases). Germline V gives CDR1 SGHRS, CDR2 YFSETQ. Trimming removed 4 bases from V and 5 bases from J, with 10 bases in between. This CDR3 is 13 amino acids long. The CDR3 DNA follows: TGCGCCAGCAGCCCTAGTAGCGACAATGAGCAGTTCTTC. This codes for CASSPSSDNEQFF.

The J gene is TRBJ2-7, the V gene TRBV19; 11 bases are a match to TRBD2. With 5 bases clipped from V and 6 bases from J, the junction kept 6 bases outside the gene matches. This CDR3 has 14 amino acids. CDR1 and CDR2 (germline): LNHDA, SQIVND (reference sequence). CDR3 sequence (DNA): TGTGCCAGTAGTTACCATAGCGGGAGGGGCGAGCAGTACTTC. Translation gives CASSYHSGRGEQYF.

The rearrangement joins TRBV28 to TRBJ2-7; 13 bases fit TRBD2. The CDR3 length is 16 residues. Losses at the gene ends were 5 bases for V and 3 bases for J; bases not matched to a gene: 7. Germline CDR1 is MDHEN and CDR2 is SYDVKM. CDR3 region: CASSETRTSGSYEQYF. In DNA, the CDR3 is TGTGCCAGCAGTGAAACGCGGACTAGCGGGAGCTACGAGCAGTACTTC.

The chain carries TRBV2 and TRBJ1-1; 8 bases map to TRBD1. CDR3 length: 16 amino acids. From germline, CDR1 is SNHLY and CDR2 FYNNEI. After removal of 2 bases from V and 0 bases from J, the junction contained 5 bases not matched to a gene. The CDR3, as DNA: TGTGCCAGCAGTGAATCAGGGGGCTACATGAACACTGAAGCTTTCTTT. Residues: CASSESGGYMNTEAFF. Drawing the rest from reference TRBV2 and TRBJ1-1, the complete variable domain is EPEVTQTPSHQVTQMGQEVILRCVPISNHLYFYWYRQILGQKVEFLVSFYNNEISEKSEIFDDQFSVERPDGSNFTLKIRSTKLEDSAMYFCASSESGGYMNTEAFFGQGTRLTVV.

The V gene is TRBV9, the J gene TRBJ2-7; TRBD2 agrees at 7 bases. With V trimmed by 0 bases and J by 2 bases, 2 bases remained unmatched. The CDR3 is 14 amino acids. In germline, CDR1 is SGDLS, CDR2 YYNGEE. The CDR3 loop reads CASSVGDYTYEQYF. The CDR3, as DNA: TGTGCCAGCAGCGTAGGGGACTATACCTACGAGCAGTACTTC.

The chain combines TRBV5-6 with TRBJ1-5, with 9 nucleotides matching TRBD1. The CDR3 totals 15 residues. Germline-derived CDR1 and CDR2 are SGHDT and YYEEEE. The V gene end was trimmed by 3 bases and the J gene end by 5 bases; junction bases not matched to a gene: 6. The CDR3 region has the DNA TGTGCCAGCAGCTCCTTCGGACAGGGGCATCAGCCCCAGCATTTT. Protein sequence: CASSSFGQGHQPQHF.

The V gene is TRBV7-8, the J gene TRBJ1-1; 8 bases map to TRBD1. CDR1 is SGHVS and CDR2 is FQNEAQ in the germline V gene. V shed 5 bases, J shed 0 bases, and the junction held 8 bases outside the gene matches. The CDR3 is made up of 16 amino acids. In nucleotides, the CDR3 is TGTGCCAGCAGCCCGAGGGACAGGCTATTGAACACTGAAGCTTTCTTT. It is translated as CASSPRDRLLNTEAFF.

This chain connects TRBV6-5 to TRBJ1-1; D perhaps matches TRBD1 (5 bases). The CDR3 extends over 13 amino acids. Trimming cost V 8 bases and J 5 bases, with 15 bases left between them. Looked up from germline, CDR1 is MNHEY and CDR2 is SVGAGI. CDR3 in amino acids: CASQRGVETEAFF. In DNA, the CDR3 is TGTGCCAGCCAACGAGGGGTCGAGACTGAAGCTTTCTTT.

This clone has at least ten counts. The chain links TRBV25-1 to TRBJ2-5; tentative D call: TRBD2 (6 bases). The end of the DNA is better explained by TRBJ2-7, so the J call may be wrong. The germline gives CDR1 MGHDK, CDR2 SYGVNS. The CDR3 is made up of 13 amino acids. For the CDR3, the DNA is TGTGCCAGCAGTCCTAGCGCGTCCTACGAGCAGTACTTC. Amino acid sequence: CASSPSASYEQYF.

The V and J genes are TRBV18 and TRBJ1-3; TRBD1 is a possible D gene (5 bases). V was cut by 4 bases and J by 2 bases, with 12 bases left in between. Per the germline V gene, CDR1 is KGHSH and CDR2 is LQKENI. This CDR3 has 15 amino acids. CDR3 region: CASSLGGAAGNTIYF. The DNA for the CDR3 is TGTGCCAGCTCACTTGGAGGGGCCGCTGGAAACACCATATATTTT.

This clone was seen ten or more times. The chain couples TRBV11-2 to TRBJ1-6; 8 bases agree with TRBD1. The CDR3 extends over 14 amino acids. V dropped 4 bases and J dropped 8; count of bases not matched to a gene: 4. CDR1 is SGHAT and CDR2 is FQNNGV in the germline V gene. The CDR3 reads CASSSGGGYSPLHF. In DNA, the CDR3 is TGTGCCAGCAGCTCAGGGGGCGGGTATTCACCCCTCCACTTT.

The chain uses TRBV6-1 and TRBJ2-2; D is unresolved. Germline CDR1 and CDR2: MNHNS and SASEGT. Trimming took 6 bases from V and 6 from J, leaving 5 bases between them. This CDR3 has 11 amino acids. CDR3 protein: CASRTSGELFF. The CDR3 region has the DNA TGTGCCAGCAGAACCTCCGGGGAGCTGTTTTTT.

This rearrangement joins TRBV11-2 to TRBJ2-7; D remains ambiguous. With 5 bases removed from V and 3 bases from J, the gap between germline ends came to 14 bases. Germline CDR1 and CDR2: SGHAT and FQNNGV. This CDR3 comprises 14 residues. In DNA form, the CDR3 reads TGTGCCAGCAGCCCAAGGCTGGTGAGCTACGAGCAGTACTTC. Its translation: CASSPRLVSYEQYF.

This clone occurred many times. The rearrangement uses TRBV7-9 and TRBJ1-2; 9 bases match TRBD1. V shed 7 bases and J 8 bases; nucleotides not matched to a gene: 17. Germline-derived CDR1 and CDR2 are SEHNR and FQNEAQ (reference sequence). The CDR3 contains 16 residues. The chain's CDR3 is CASTGDRDHNNGGYTF. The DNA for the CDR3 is TGTGCCAGCACCGGGGACAGGGACCATAATAATGGGGGCTACACCTTC.

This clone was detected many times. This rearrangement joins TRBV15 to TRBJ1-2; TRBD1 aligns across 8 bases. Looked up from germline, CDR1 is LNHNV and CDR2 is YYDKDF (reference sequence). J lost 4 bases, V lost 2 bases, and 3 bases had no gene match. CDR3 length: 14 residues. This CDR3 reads CATSRRDRLYGYTF. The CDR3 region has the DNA TGTGCCACCAGCAGACGGGACAGGCTCTATGGCTACACCTTC.

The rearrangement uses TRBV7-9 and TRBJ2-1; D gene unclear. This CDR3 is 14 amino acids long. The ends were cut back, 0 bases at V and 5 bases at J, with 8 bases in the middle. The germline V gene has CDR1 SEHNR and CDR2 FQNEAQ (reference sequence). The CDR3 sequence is CASSLAVIHNEQFF. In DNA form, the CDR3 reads TGTGCCAGCAGCTTAGCGGTCATCCACAATGAGCAGTTCTTC.

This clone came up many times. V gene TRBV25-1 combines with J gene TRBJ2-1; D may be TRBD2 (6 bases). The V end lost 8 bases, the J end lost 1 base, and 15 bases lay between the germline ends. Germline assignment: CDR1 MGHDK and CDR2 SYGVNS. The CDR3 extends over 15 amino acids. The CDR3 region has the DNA TGTGCCAGCGGTAGCGGCCAGGATTCCTACAATGAGCAGTTCTTC. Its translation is CASGSGQDSYNEQFF. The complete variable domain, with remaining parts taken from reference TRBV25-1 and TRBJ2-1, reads EADIYQTPRYLVIGTGKKITLECSQTMGHDKMYWYQQDPGMELHLIHYSYGVNSTEKGDLSSESTVSRIRTEHFPLTLESARPSHTSQYLCASGSGQDSYNEQFFGPGTRLTVL.

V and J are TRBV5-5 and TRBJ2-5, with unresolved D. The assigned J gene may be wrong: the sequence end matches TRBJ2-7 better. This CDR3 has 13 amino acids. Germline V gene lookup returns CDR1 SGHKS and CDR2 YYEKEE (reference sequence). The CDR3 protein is CASTSTDTYEQYF. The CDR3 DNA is TGTGCCAGCACCTCAACAGACACCTACGAGCAGTACTTC.

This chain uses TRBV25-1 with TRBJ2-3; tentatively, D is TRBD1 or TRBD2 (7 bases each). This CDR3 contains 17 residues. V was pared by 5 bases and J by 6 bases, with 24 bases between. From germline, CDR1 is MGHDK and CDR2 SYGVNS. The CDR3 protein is CASSHQTRGGVADTQYF. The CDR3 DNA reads TGTGCCAGCAGTCACCAGACCAGGGGGGGGGTAGCGGATACGCAGTATTTT. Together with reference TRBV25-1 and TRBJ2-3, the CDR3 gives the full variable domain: EADIYQTPRYLVIGTGKKITLECSQTMGHDKMYWYQQDPGMELHLIHYSYGVNSTEKGDLSSESTVSRIRTEHFPLTLESARPSHTSQYLCASSHQTRGGVADTQYFGPGTRLTVL.

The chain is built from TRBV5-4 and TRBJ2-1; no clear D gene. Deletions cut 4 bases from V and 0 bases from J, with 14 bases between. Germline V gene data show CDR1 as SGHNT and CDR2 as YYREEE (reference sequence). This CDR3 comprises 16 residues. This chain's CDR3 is CASSQDPGGSYNEQFF. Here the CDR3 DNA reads TGTGCCAGCAGCCAAGACCCTGGCGGCTCCTACAATGAGCAGTTCTTC.

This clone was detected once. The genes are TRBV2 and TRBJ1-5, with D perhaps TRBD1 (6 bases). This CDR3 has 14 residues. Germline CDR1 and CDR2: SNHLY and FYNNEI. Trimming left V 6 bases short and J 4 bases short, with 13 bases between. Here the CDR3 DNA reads TGTGCCAGCAGCATTGGGACACCAAATCAGCCCCAGCATTTT. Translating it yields CASSIGTPNQPQHF.